What follows are 3 T cell receptor beta chains derived from one specimen sequenced in a study of T cell responses to AZD1222 COVID-19 vaccine. TCRdb keeps only in-frame clones here, not all; method: immunoSEQ multiplex PCR. Of around 150,000 clones listed, 70% to 90% were seen once; the top ten hold approximately 3.6%. The sample here was peripheral blood, taken on day 0 of MenACWY control vaccination. These receptors originate from an adult in good health.

This chain connects TRBV11-2 to TRBJ1-3; D call uncertain. The V gene's germline CDR1 is SGHAT and CDR2 FQNNGV. CDR3 length: 17 residues. With 1 base removed from V and 0 bases from J, the gap between germline ends came to 13 bases. CDR3 sequence (DNA): TGTGCCAGCAGCTTAGTCCCCGTGGTGGACTCTGGAAACACCATATATTTT. Its protein product is CASSLVPVVDSGNTIYF.

V and J are TRBV28 and TRBJ1-2; no clear D gene. The germline gives CDR1 MDHEN, CDR2 SYDVKM. This CDR3 is 12 amino acids long. Trimming shortened V by 2 bases and J by 8 bases, and 9 bases separated the two germline ends. The CDR3 DNA follows: TGTGCCAGCAGTTTAACCCAAGCAGGCTACACCTTC. Its translation: CASSLTQAGYTF.

In its sample, this clone was seen once. The chain links TRBV5-1 to TRBJ2-1; 13 bases are a match to TRBD2. CDR3 length equals 14 residues. Germline CDR1 SGHRS, CDR2 YFSETQ. Unmatched junction bases numbered 7, after V lost 6 bases and J lost 10 bases. As DNA, the CDR3 is TGCGCCAGCACCATGACTAGCGGGGGGTCGGAGCAGTTCTTC. Residues: CASTMTSGGSEQFF.